What follows is one T cell receptor beta chain and its context. Its target is unknown. This sample was taken from a study of CXCR3-negative and CXCR3-positive naive CD8 T cells. The study, taken as a whole, reports: Naive CXCR3-positive and CXCR3-negative cells shared similar TRBV-TRBJ usage, unlike memory cells. The study inferred TCR strength from TRB CDR3 properties and found comparable surface CD5 between naive subsets.

UMI-tagged TRB cDNA libraries were built via 5' RACE. TCRdb reanalyzed the 5' RACE reads, giving one entry per CDR3 protein sequence and no DNA. This repertoire comprises 38,000 or so distinct CDR3 sequences; its ten largest clones make up roughly 14%. The CDR3 contains 13 residues. From germline, CDR1 is SEHNR and CDR2 FQNEAQ (reference sequence). The rearrangement links TRBV7-9 to TRBJ2-7; the D call of TRBD1 rests on TCRdb alone, since no DNA is present to check it. This sequence was found in a human donor in good health. Some clones in this sample may be carry-over from other donors' samples. The sequenced sample consisted of memory CD8+ T cells from blood. CDR3 protein: CASSLVEGGEQYF.